The 20 T cell receptor beta chains below come from one sample, sequenced in a study of CD8+CD57+ T cells in acquired aplastic anemia. By flow cytometry, patients selected for sequencing had shown an expansion of CD8+CD57+ cells. Genomic DNA templated the TCR beta VDJ and CDR3 profiling. TCRdb used MiXCR to reprocess the reads, holding one entry per CDR3 protein. This table holds fewer than 200,000 distinct CDR3 sequences, less than 50% found once. Sequencing was done on a sample of sorted CD4+, CD8+, or CD8+CD57+ T cells (not recorded which) from PBMCs. These receptors were collected from a human donor with aplastic anemia.

This clonotype has at least ten counts. The chain recombines TRBV12-3 or TRBV12-4 with TRBJ2-7; D is ambiguous. The CDR3 spans 12 residues. The V and J ends lost 1 base and 2 bases respectively, with 3 bases between them. CDR3 sequence (DNA): TGTGCCAGCAGTTTAGAGACCTACGAGCAGTACTTC. It specifies CASSLETYEQYF.

About this clonotype itself: This may come from a read error, since a much larger clone is one base off. V is TRBV9 and J is TRBJ2-3, with unresolved D. CDR1 SGDLS and CDR2 YYNGEE come from the germline V gene. The CDR3 is made up of 16 amino acids. The CDR3 sequence is CTSSVVTDGYTDTQYF. The DNA for the CDR3 is TGTACCAGCAGCGTAGTAACGGATGGATACACAGATACGCAGTATTTT. The full variable domain, its missing parts supplied by reference TRBV9 and TRBJ2-3, is DSGVTQTPKHLITATGQRVTLRCSPRSGDLSVYWYQQSLDQGLQFLIQYYNGEERAKGNILERFSAQQFPDLHSELNLSSLELGDSALYFCTSSVVTDGYTDTQYFGPGTRLTVL.

The chain employs TRBV4-2 and TRBJ1-4; TRBD1 agrees at 8 bases. Germline V gene data show CDR1 as LGHNA and CDR2 as YNFKEQ. The junction had 6 bases not matched to a gene; V was cut back by 5 bases and J by 7 bases. This CDR3 has 14 residues. The CDR3 region has the DNA TGTGCCAGCAGCGACAGGACAGGGTCTGAAAAACTGTTTTTT. It codes for CASSDRTGSEKLFF.

The chain couples TRBV7-9 to TRBJ1-1, with TRBD1 as a possible D gene (5 bases). Germline V gives CDR1 SEHNR, CDR2 FQNEAQ (reference sequence). The CDR3 contains 13 residues. V was pared by 8 bases and J by 1 base, with 11 bases between. The CDR3 reads CASRDQQNTEAFF. The DNA for the CDR3 is TGTGCCAGCCGGGACCAGCAGAACACTGAAGCTTTCTTT.

This clonotype was picked up a small number of times. The chain joins TRBV25-1 to TRBJ2-3, with D unclear. Looked up from germline, CDR1 is MGHDK and CDR2 is SYGVNS. The CDR3 runs to 18 residues. Between the trimmed V and J ends, which lost 4 bases and 2 bases, there was a span of 22 bases. DNA for the CDR3: TGTGCCAGCAGTGTACGAGTCCCCCACGTCCTCCCCACAGATACGCAGTATTTT. Translating it yields CASSVRVPHVLPTDTQYF.

With regard to this clonotype: A much larger clonotype is one base distant, so this may be a read error. The J gene is TRBJ2-3, the V gene TRBV20-1; tentatively, D is TRBD1 or TRBD2 (6 bases each). There are 11 residues in the CDR3. V was clipped by 6 bases and J by 6 bases, with 10 bases between them. Germline V lookup: CDR1 DFQATT, CDR2 SNEGSKA (reference sequence). CDR3 amino acids: CSAGGPDTQYF. In DNA, the CDR3 is TGCAGTGCCGGGGGCCCTGATACGCAGTATTTT.

This rearrangement joins TRBV19 to TRBJ2-6; unclear D gene. The ends were cut back, 3 bases at V and 0 bases at J, with 6 bases in the middle. The CDR3 runs to 15 residues. Germline V gives CDR1 LNHDA, CDR2 SQIVND (reference sequence). CDR3 sequence (DNA): TGTGCCAGTAGTATTGCAGACTCTGGGGCCAACGTCCTGACTTTC. Translated, it gives CASSIADSGANVLTF.

A remark on this clonotype: This may arise from a read error, as a much more abundant clone is one base away. The chain couples TRBV6-1 to TRBJ2-2, with TRBD2 identical over 11 bases. The CDR3 has 16 residues. Germline CDR1 and CDR2: MNHNS and SASEGT. The CDR3 is CASRSSSGGAGGELLF. The DNA of the CDR3 is TGTGCCAGCAGATCTAGTAGCGGGGGGGCAGGCGGGGAGCTGCTTTTT.

The V call is TRBV2, the J call TRBJ2-5, with D possibly matching TRBD1 (6 bases). CDR1 is SNHLY and CDR2 is FYNNEI in the germline V gene. The CDR3 runs to 13 residues. Trimming cost V 10 bases and J 4 bases, with 16 bases left between them. CDR3 nucleotides: TGTGCCACCTCCGGGTCAGGGGCAGAGACCCAGTACTTC. This gives the protein CATSGSGAETQYF.

V and J are TRBV5-4 and TRBJ2-3, with 10 nucleotides matching TRBD2. The CDR3 is 16 residues long. In germline, CDR1 is SGHNT, CDR2 YYREEE (reference sequence). Losses at the gene ends were 0 bases for V and 2 bases for J; bases not matched to a gene: 3. The CDR3 spells CASSLGLAGITDTQYF. For the CDR3, the DNA is TGTGCCAGCAGCTTGGGACTAGCGGGTATCACAGATACGCAGTATTTT.

The CDR3 is CASFPGSGALQYF. The CDR3 DNA reads as TGTGCCAGCTTCCCCGGGTCGGGGGCCCTGCAGTACTTC. This chain uses TRBV6-1 with TRBJ2-7; D may correspond to TRBD1 or TRBD2 (6 bases each). The CDR3 is made up of 13 amino acids. Trimming took 8 bases from V and 9 from J, leaving 20 bases between them. CDR1 is MNHNS, CDR2 SASEGT, per germline.

V usage is TRBV25-1 and J usage is TRBJ2-7; 7 nucleotides match TRBD2. Germline CDR1 MGHDK, CDR2 SYGVNS. CDR3 length equals 14 residues. V lost 6 bases and J lost 3; bases outside the gene matches: 8. As DNA, the CDR3 is TGTGCCAGCAGGGGCGGGGGAACATACTACGAGCAGTACTTC. It translates to CASRGGGTYYEQYF.

This clonotype was seen repeatedly, ten times or more. The chain joins TRBV5-8 to TRBJ1-1; D ambiguous. The V and J ends lost 3 bases and 4 bases respectively, with 13 bases between them. Germline CDR1 SGHTS, CDR2 YDEGEE. The CDR3 is 14 residues long. CDR3 amino acids: CASSWRLRGTEAFF. The CDR3 DNA reads TGTGCCAGCAGCTGGAGACTTCGGGGCACTGAAGCTTTCTTT.

This clonotype was detected many times. This rearrangement joins TRBV20-1 to TRBJ1-2, with a weak D call TRBD1 (6 bases). V lost 3 bases, J lost 8 bases, and 25 bases lay in between. This CDR3 region has 16 residues. CDR1 is DFQATT and CDR2 is SNEGSKA in the germline V gene (reference sequence). CDR3 amino acids: CSASWGQQGLSMGYTF. The CDR3 DNA follows: TGCAGTGCTAGTTGGGGGCAACAGGGTTTATCGATGGGCTACACCTTC.

The V gene is TRBV20-1, the J gene TRBJ2-7; D uncertain. Trimming removed 3 bases from V and 3 bases from J, with 15 bases in between. The germline gives CDR1 DFQATT, CDR2 SNEGSKA (reference sequence). The CDR3 has 14 amino acids. The CDR3 protein is CSARASQAIYEQYF. As DNA, the CDR3 is TGCAGTGCTAGGGCGAGTCAGGCAATCTACGAGCAGTACTTC.

This clonotype occurred once. The chain recombines TRBV6-1 with TRBJ1-2, with D hard to call. This CDR3 has 17 amino acids. V lost 2 bases and J 5 bases, leaving 21 bases between the germline ends. Germline CDR1 and CDR2: MNHNS and SASEGT. CDR3 loop: CASSEPSQEDGRYGYTF. CDR3 sequence (DNA): TGTGCCAGCAGTGAACCCTCTCAGGAGGATGGGCGTTATGGCTACACCTTC.

The CDR3 DNA follows: TGTGCCACCAGTGATAGCACAGCGCCTGGGGCCAACGTCCTGACTTTC. It yields the protein CATSDSTAPGANVLTF. J is TRBJ2-6 and V is TRBV24-1; the D is unclear. The CDR3 is made up of 16 amino acids. Trimming shortened V by 3 bases and J by 2 bases, and 10 bases separated the two germline ends. Germline assignment: CDR1 KGHDR and CDR2 SFDVKD.

V and J are TRBV20-1 and TRBJ2-3; D unclear. The CDR3 has 15 residues. The V end lost 0 bases, the J end lost 2 bases, and 12 bases lay between the germline ends. Germline assignment: CDR1 DFQATT and CDR2 SNEGSKA (reference sequence). In DNA form, the CDR3 reads TGCAGTGCTAGAGATCTCAGGACCCCCACAGATACGCAGTATTTT. Its translation: CSARDLRTPTDTQYF.

This clonotype was seen once. The rearrangement uses TRBV20-1 and TRBJ2-5, with D tentatively TRBD1 (5 bases). Per the germline V gene, CDR1 is DFQATT and CDR2 is SNEGSKA (reference sequence). V was shortened by 0 bases and J by 9 bases, with 14 bases between the two germline ends. This CDR3 is 13 amino acids long. The CDR3 spells CSARDQTVSAQYF. The CDR3 bases are TGCAGTGCTAGAGATCAGACAGTATCGGCCCAGTACTTC.

This clonotype has at least ten counts. This chain uses TRBV10-3 with TRBJ2-1; TRBD2 agrees at 7 bases. The J segment lost 2 bases and the V segment lost 10 bases, leaving 8 bases of the junction unmatched. CDR1 is ENHRY, CDR2 SYGVKD, per germline. The CDR3 is made up of 14 amino acids. The DNA of the CDR3 is TGTGCCACCGAACCGGGGGGTGCCTACAATGAGCAGTTCTTC. It encodes CATEPGGAYNEQFF.